The present entry profiles one T cell receptor (beta chain) with its context. Its antigen is not known. PCR amplification relied on 60 Vbeta primers (plus 13 Jbeta primers). Clones were sequenced by immunoSEQ multiplex PCR, and TCRdb holds only the in-frame ones, with some missing. The sample holds some 200,000 clones; around 77% are singletons and the top ten take less than 3.5%. This sample is drawn from a study of cytomegalovirus exposure and HLA in healthy donors. Regarding the study as a whole: Exclusion as indistinguishable affected some V segments, including TRBV6-2 and TRBV6-3.

The donors were healthy bone marrow donors. Deletions cut 6 bases from V and 3 bases from J, with 9 bases between. The CDR3 length is 13 residues. The germline V gene has CDR1 SNHLY and CDR2 FYNNEI. Material: PBMCs. The sequence derives from a woman under 40 in good health and CMV-seronegative. The chain uses TRBV2 and TRBJ1-5; TRBD1 is a possible D gene (5 bases). As DNA, the CDR3 is TGTGCCAGCAGGCGACAGTCCAATCAGCCCCAGCATTTT. Its protein is CASRRQSNQPQHF.